These T cell receptor beta chains were read from a single sample in a study of OX40 agonist ivuxolimab in advanced cancers. The assay was immunoSEQ multiplex PCR, and TCRdb's table has in-frame clones only and misses some. The table includes more than 40,000 clones, more than 70% detected once. The sequenced sample was CD4+ or CD8+ T cells sorted from blood, obtained in a trial of the OX40 agonist ivuxolimab. These receptors were taken from an adult with an advanced solid tumor such as melanoma, head and neck, liver or kidney cancer. Both conserved end residues are part of each CDR3. Fields, in order: D gene, V gene, J gene, clone size, CDR3 DNA, CDR3 protein. The D gene is left open where the match is weak. Clone size is not always given. Where it is, it says once, few, many or a class for expanded clones.

NA	TRBV21-1	TRBJ2-7	NA	TGTGCCAGCAGCTTATCAAAACAGGGGATCTACGAGCAGTACTTC	CASSLSKQGIYEQYF
NA	TRBV11-2	TRBJ2-6	NA	TGTGCCAGCAGCTCTTTTAGGGGACGGACCTCCTCTGGGGCCAACGTCCTGACTTTC	CASSSFRGRTSSGANVLTF
NA	TRBV7-6	TRBJ1-5	NA	TGTGCCAGCAGCTTAGGGGTCCGGGGTTCCAATCAGCCCCAGCATTTT	CASSLGVRGSNQPQHF
NA	TRBV19	TRBJ2-3	NA	TGTGCCACCCGGGGGTCTAGCACAGATACGCAGTATTTT	CATRGSSTDTQYF
TRBD2	TRBV20-1	TRBJ2-1	NA	TGCAGTGCGACCGGGACTAGTGAGCAGTTCTTC	CSATGTSEQFF
NA	TRBV5-8	TRBJ2-3	NA	TGTGCCAGCAGCTTGGCAGCGGAGGCAGATACGCAGTATTTT	CASSLAAEADTQYF
TRBD1	TRBV5-1	TRBJ2-7	few	TGCGCCAGCCGGGACAGGACCTACGAGCAGTACTTC	CASRDRTYEQYF
TRBD2	TRBV7-2	TRBJ2-3	few	TGTGCCAGCAGCCCCGCGGGGGGGATAGATACGCAGTATTTT	CASSPAGGIDTQYF
NA	TRBV5-1	TRBJ1-1	NA	TGCGCCAGCAGCTTGGGTGAATGGGGCGGAACTGAAGCTTTCTTT	CASSLGEWGGTEAFF
TRBD2	TRBV29-1	TRBJ2-7	NA	TGCAGCGTTGGACCACGGGAGGGCCGATACGAGCAGTACTTC	CSVGPREGRYEQYF
NA	TRBV2	TRBJ1-4	NA	TGTGCCAGCTTGGGAAGACTTAAGGAAAAACTGTTTTTT	CASLGRLKEKLFF
NA	TRBV28	TRBJ1-4	NA	TGTGCCAGCAGTTTACCACAGGGTAATGAAAAACTGTTTTTT	CASSLPQGNEKLFF
TRBD1	TRBV28	TRBJ2-7	NA	TGTGCCAGCAGGCCGGGACAGACCTACGAGCAGTACTTC	CASRPGQTYEQYF
NA	TRBV2	TRBJ1-4	NA	TGTGCCAGCAGTGAACAGGGGCAGGAAAAACTGTTTTTT	CASSEQGQEKLFF
NA	TRBV29-1	TRBJ2-7	once	TGCAGCGTCGGACAAGACACCTACGAGCAGTACTTC	CSVGQDTYEQYF
NA	TRBV7-6	TRBJ2-1	few	TGTGCCAGCAGCTTTTCCCCCCCGGGCCGTGGTGGGGTAATGAAGCAGTTCTTC	CASSFSPPGRGGVMKQFF
TRBD2	TRBV5-6	TRBJ2-2	NA	TGTGCCAGCAGCTTATATTACGGGAGGGGAACCGGGGAGCTGTTTTTT	CASSLYYGRGTGELFF
NA	TRBV7-9	TRBJ2-1	NA	TGTGCCAGCAGCTTGAGAAAGGATGGCGGGAAAGATGAGCAGTTCTTC	CASSLRKDGGKDEQFF
NA	TRBV28	TRBJ1-3	NA	TGTGCCAGCAGCTCCAGTAGCTCTGGAAACACCATATATTTT	CASSSSSSGNTIYF
NA	TRBV6-1	TRBJ1-5	NA	TGTGCCGCAGGGACGTGGGGGGATCAGCCCCAGCATTTT	CAAGTWGDQPQHF
NA	TRBV2	TRBJ2-3	once	TGTGCCAGCAGTGAACTCCAAGATACGCAGTATTTT	CASSELQDTQYF
TRBD2	TRBV7-3	TRBJ2-1	NA	TGTGCCAGCAGCTTTAGCGGGAGCTCCTACAATGAGCAGTTCTTC	CASSFSGSSYNEQFF
NA	TRBV2	TRBJ1-3	NA	TGTGCCAGCAGACCCGGGACCGCTGGAAACACCATATATTTT	CASRPGTAGNTIYF
TRBD2	TRBV5-1	TRBJ2-2	once	TGCGCCAGCAGCTTTAGCGGGAGAGATGACGGGGAGCTGTTTTTT	CASSFSGRDDGELFF
NA	TRBV9	TRBJ2-7	NA	TGTGCCAGCAGCCTGACCGGGACAAGGGCTACCTACGAGCAGTACTTC	CASSLTGTRATYEQYF
TRBD1	TRBV6-5	TRBJ1-1	NA	TGTGCCAGCGAGCACAGGGGGGACACTGAAGCTTTCTTT	CASEHRGDTEAFF
NA	TRBV27	TRBJ2-6	NA	TGTGCCAGCAGTTTTTCCGGGCCCGGGGCCAACGTCCTGACTTTC	CASSFSGPGANVLTF
NA	TRBV11-2	TRBJ2-7	NA	TGTGCCAGCAGCATCCCGGGCCCTGACGAGCAGTACTTC	CASSIPGPDEQYF
NA	TRBV4-1	TRBJ2-3	many	TGCGCCAGCAGCCAGCCCCTAGCGAAAGTCACAGATACGCAGTATTTT	CASSQPLAKVTDTQYF
NA	TRBV7-9	TRBJ1-2	NA	TGTGCCAGCAGCTCACAGGGTTTCTATGGCTACACCTTC	CASSSQGFYGYTF
NA	TRBV2	TRBJ1-1	NA	TGTGCCAGCAGTGAGGCCAGACCCGCCGGGGCTTTCTTT	CASSEARPAGAFF
TRBD1	TRBV19	TRBJ1-2	NA	TGTGCCACCTTGGACAGGGGGTTCGGGAACTATGGCTACACCTTC	CATLDRGFGNYGYTF
TRBD2	TRBV29-1	TRBJ2-1	few	TGCAGCGCAGGGACTAGCGGGAATGAGCAGTTCTTC	CSAGTSGNEQFF
NA	TRBV9	TRBJ1-1	once	TGTGCCAGCAGCCCGGGGGCGCATAACACTGAAGCTTTCTTT	CASSPGAHNTEAFF
NA	TRBV7-9	TRBJ1-1	NA	TGTGCCAGCAGCTTAGCGGTGGGGGCAGGGAACACTGAAGCTTTCTTT	CASSLAVGAGNTEAFF
NA	TRBV28	TRBJ2-5	NA	TGTGCCACCGTCCAGGGTACCCAGACCCAGTACTTC	CATVQGTQTQYF
NA	TRBV10-1	TRBJ2-5	few	TGCGCCAGCAGTGAGGGGAGTTTGACGGAGACCCAGTACTTC	CASSEGSLTETQYF
NA	TRBV7-3	TRBJ2-2	NA	TGTGCCAGCAGTCTGTGGGGCACCGGGGAGCTGTTTTTT	CASSLWGTGELFF
NA	TRBV10-2	TRBJ2-1	NA	TGCGCCAGCACAGATCTTCTTGAGCAGTTCTTC	CASTDLLEQFF
NA	TRBV10-3	TRBJ1-1	few	TGTGCCATCAATGGGGGCACTGAAGCTTTCTTT	CAINGGTEAFF
NA	TRBV5-1	TRBJ1-1	NA	TGCGCCAGCAGCTTGGGAGGGGCGAGCACTGAAGCTTTCTTT	CASSLGGASTEAFF
NA	TRBV6-6	TRBJ2-2	once	TGTGCCAGCACGGCCTTGGCCGGGGAGCTGTTTTTT	CASTALAGELFF
NA	TRBV2	TRBJ2-5	NA	TGTGCCAGCAGTGAAGTCGCGACTATGGGGACCCAGTACTTC	CASSEVATMGTQYF
NA	TRBV5-4	TRBJ2-7	once	TGTGCCAGCGGCCCCTCGAGGAACTACGAGCAGTACTTC	CASGPSRNYEQYF
TRBD2	TRBV4-1	TRBJ2-5	NA	TGCGCCAGCAGGACACTAGCGGGACCAGCCGCTTTGGGAGAGACCCAGTACTTC	CASRTLAGPAALGETQYF
NA	TRBV5-1	TRBJ2-5	NA	TGCGCCAGCAGCTTTATGTTAGGGGAAGAGACCCAGTACTTC	CASSFMLGEETQYF
TRBD2	TRBV28	TRBJ2-3	NA	TGTGCCAGCAGTTTAAGTGCGGGAGTTACTACGCAGTATTTT	CASSLSAGVTTQYF
NA	TRBV11-2	TRBJ1-4	NA	TGTGCCAGCAGGCCCACGGCCTCTAATCAAAAACTGTTTTTT	CASRPTASNQKLFF
NA	TRBV10-3	TRBJ2-7	NA	TGTGCCATCAGTGGAGGGGCCCTTAAGTACGAGCAGTACTTC	CAISGGALKYEQYF
NA	TRBV4-2	TRBJ2-1	once	TGTGCCAGCAGCCCCTGGGACCCCACGGAGCAGTTCTTC	CASSPWDPTEQFF
NA	TRBV2	TRBJ2-6	medium-sized	TGTGCCAGCAGTGAAGACAGGTCCCCTGGGGCCAACGTCCTGACTTTC	CASSEDRSPGANVLTF
TRBD2	TRBV28	TRBJ2-7	NA	TGTGCCAGCAGTTTGCGGACTAGCGGATTCTACGAGCAGTACTTC	CASSLRTSGFYEQYF
NA	TRBV27	TRBJ1-5	NA	TGTGCCAGCAGTAACCCAGGGTTGGAACAGCCCCAGCATTTT	CASSNPGLEQPQHF
NA	TRBV5-3	TRBJ1-2	NA	TGTGCCAGCAGCTTGGGGGCCACCTATGGCTACACCTTC	CASSLGATYGYTF
NA	TRBV28	TRBJ1-4	few	TGTGCCAGCAGTTTATCCCATGAAAAACTGTTTTTT	CASSLSHEKLFF
NA	TRBV16	TRBJ2-1	NA	TGTGCCAGCAGCCAATCGAGGAATGAGCAGTTCTTC	CASSQSRNEQFF
NA	TRBV5-1	TRBJ1-1	NA	TGCGCCAGTAGAAGAACGGGACCGAGCACTGAAGCTTTCTTT	CASRRTGPSTEAFF
NA	TRBV6-5	TRBJ2-1	NA	TGTGCCAGCAGTTACTCGTTCTTCAATGAGCAGTTCTTC	CASSYSFFNEQFF
NA	TRBV4-2	TRBJ2-7	NA	TGTGCCAGCAGCCGGTACCTCGACGGCACCTACGAGCAGTACTTC	CASSRYLDGTYEQYF